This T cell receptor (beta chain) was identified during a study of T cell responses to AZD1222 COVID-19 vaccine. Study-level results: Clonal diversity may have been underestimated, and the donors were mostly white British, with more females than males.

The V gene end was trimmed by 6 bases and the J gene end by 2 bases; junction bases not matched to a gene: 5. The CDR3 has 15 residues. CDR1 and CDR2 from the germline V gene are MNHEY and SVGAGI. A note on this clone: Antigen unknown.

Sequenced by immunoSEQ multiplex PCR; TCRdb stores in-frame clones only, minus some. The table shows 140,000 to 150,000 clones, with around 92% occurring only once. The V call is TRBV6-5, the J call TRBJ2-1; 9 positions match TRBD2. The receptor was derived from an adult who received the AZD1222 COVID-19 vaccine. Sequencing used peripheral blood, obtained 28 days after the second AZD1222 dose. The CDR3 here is CASSYSGGPYNEQFF. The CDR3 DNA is TGTGCCAGCAGCTATAGCGGGGGCCCCTACAATGAGCAGTTCTTC.